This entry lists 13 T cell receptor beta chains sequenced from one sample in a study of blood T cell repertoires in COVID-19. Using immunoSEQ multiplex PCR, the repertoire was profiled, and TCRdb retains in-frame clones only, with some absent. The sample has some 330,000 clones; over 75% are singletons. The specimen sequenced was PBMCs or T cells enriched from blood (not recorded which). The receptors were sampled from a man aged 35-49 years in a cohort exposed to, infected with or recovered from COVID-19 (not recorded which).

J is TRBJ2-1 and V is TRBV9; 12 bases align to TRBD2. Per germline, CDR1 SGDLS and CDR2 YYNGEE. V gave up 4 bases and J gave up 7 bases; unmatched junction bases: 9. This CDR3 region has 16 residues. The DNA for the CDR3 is TGTGCCAGCAGCCAGAGCCCTAGCGGGAGGGTAAATGAGCAGTTCTTC. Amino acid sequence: CASSQSPSGRVNEQFF.

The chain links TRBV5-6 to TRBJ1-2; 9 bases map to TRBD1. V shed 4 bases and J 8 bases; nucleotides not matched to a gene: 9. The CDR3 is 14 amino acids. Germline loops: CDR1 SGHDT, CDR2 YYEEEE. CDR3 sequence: CASSGPGQGEGYTF. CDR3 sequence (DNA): TGTGCCAGCAGCGGACCGGGACAGGGTGAGGGCTACACCTTC.

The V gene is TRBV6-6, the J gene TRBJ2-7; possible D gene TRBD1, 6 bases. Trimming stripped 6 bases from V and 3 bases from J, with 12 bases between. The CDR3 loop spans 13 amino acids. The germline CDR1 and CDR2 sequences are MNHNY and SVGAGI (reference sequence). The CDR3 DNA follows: TGTGCCAGCAGCCGCGACAGGAGCTACGAGCAGTACTTC. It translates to CASSRDRSYEQYF.

The CDR3 region has the DNA TGTGCCAGTAGTATGAGCCAGGGCTCCTACGAGCAGTACTTC. It codes for CASSMSQGSYEQYF. The chain has TRBV19 and TRBJ2-7, with a weak D call TRBD1 (5 bases). The CDR3 has 14 residues. Trimming left V 3 bases short and J 0 bases short, with 9 bases between. The germline V gene encodes CDR1 LNHDA and CDR2 SQIVND (reference sequence).

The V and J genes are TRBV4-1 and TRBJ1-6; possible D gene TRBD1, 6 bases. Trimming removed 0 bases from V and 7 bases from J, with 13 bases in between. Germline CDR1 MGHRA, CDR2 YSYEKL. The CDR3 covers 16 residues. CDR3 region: CASSQDFARGNSPLHF. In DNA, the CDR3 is TGCGCCAGCAGCCAAGATTTTGCCAGGGGAAATTCACCCCTCCACTTT.

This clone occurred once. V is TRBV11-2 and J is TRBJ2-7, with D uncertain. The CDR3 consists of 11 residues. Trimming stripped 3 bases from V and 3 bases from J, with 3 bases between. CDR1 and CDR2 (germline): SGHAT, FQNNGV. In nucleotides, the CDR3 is TGTGCCAGCAGCTTCGTCTACGAGCAGTACTTC. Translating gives CASSFVYEQYF.

DNA of the CDR3: TGTGCCAGCAGAAGGGAACAGGACACGAGCACTGAAGCTTTCTTT. The encoded protein is CASRREQDTSTEAFF. The V and J genes are TRBV2 and TRBJ1-1; D perhaps matches TRBD1 (5 bases). CDR3 length: 15 amino acids. Between the trimmed V and J ends, which lost 6 bases and 4 bases, there was a span of 18 bases. The germline CDR1 and CDR2 sequences are SNHLY and FYNNEI.

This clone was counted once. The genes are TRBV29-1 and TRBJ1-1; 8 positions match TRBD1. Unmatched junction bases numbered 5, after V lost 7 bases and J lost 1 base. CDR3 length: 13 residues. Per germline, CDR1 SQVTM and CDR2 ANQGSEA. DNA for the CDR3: TGCAGCGGCGAGACAGGGGCGAACACTGAAGCTTTCTTT. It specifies CSGETGANTEAFF.

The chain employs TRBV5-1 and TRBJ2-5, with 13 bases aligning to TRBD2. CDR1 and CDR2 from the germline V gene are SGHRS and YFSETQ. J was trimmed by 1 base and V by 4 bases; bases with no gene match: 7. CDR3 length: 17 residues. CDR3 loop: CASSLTSGRLGQETQYF. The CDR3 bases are TGCGCCAGCAGCCTGACTAGCGGGAGGCTGGGCCAAGAGACCCAGTACTTC.

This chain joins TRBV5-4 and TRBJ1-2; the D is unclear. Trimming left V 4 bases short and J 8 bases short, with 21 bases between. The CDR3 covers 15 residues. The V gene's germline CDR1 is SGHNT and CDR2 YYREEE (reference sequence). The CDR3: CASSVGGFKNGGYTF. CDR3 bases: TGTGCCAGCAGCGTCGGAGGGTTTAAGAACGGCGGCTACACCTTC.

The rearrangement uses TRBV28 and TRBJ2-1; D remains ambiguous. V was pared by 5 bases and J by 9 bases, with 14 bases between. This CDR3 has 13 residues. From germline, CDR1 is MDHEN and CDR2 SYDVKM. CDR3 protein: CASSPRQTSEQFF. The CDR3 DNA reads TGTGCCAGCAGTCCTCGACAAACAAGTGAGCAGTTCTTC. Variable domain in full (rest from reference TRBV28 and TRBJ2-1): DVKVTQSSRYLVKRTGEKVFLECVQDMDHENMFWYRQDPGLGLRLIYFSYDVKMKEKGDIPEGYSVSREKKERFSLILESASTNQTSMYLCASSPRQTSEQFFGPGTRLTVL.

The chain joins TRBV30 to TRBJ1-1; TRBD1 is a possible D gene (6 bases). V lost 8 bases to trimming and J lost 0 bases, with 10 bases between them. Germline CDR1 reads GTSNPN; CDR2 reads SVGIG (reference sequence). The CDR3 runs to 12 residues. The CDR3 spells CAKDRVNTEAFF. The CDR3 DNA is TGTGCCAAGGACAGAGTGAACACTGAAGCTTTCTTT.

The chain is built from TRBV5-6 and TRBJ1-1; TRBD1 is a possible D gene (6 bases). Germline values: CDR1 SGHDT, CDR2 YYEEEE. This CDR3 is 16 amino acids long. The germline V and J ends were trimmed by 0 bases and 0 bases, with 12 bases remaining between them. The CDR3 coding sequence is TGTGCCAGCAGCTTGGATCGGACAGTAATGAACACTGAAGCTTTCTTT. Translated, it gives CASSLDRTVMNTEAFF.